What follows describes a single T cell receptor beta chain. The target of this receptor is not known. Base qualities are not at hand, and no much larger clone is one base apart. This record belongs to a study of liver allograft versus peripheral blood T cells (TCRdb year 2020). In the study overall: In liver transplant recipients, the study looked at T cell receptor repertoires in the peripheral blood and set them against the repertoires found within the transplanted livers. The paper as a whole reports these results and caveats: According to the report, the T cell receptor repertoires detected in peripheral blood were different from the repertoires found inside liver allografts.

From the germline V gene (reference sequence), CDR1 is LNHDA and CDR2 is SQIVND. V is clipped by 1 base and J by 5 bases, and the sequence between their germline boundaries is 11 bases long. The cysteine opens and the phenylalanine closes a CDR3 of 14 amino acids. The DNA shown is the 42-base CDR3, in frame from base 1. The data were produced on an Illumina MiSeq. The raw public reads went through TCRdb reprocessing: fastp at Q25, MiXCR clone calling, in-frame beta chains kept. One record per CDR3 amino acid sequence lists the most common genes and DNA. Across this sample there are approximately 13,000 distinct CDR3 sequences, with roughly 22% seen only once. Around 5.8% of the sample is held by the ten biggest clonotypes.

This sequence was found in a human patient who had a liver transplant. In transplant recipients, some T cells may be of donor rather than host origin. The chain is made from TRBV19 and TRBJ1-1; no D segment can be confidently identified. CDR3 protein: CASSIGPPATEAFF. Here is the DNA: TGTGCCAGTAGTATAGGGCCTCCGGCGACTGAAGCTTTCTTT.